Reported below is one T cell receptor beta chain. No antigen is known for it. The naive CD8 population came from CD45RO-negative cells selected for CCR7, without terminally differentiated effector memory CD45RA+ cells. The donor cohort consisted entirely of Caucasian adults residing in Nashville, Tennessee. These data belong to a study of shared clonotypes between healthy human individuals. Study summary: There were three CD4 naive, three CD4 memory, two CD8 naive and one CD8 memory plates per donor.

The authors split each subset's genomic DNA evenly across several immunoSEQ plates. Only in-frame clones appear in the TCRdb table, and some are missing; sequencing was by immunoSEQ multiplex PCR. The table records about 2.1 million clones, 90% to 95% of them present only once. CDR3 length: 16 amino acids. Germline CDR1 reads SEHNR; CDR2 reads FQNEAQ (reference sequence). V was pared by 2 bases and J by 6 bases, with 9 bases of the junction left unmatched. The study, taken as a whole, reports: In the sorted subsets, rarefaction showed sequencing was incomplete despite large depth.

The source is a man between 18 and 29 years old in good health. Some clones in this sample may be carry-over from other donors' samples. The chain joins TRBV7-9 to TRBJ2-1, with TRBD2 matching over 8 bases. Sequenced: naive CD8+ T cells from PBMCs. CDR3 residues: CASSLSSGAPFNEQFF. The CDR3 nucleotides read TGTGCCAGCAGCTTAAGTAGCGGGGCCCCCTTCAATGAGCAGTTCTTC.